These T cell receptor beta chains were read from a single sample in a study of T cell clonotyping in hematopoietic cell transplantation. The method was immunoSEQ multiplex PCR; TCRdb's version includes in-frame clones alone and lacks a portion of them. The sample yields around 16,000 clones, roughly 93% seen once. Sequenced here: peripheral blood mononuclear cells, sampled before stem cell transplant. These receptor sequences come from a man aged 18 to 29 with biphenotypic leukemia. Some clones in this sample may be carry-over from other donors' samples. The CDR3 runs from the conserved cysteine through the conserved F or W. A D gene is named only where the DNA matches it firmly. Size tells how often a clone was seen (once, few, many) or the class of an expanded clone, and some rows leave it out.

CASSEMTGFNSPLHF	TGTGCCAGCAGTGAAATGACCGGATTTAATTCACCCCTCCACTTT	TRBV6-1	TRBJ1-6	-	-
CSVYTANTEAFF	TGCAGCGTATACACAGCGAACACTGAAGCTTTCTTT	TRBV29-1	TRBJ1-1	-	-
CATSRSRGVEPQHF	TGTGCCACCTCAAGAAGCCGGGGGGTGGAGCCCCAGCATTTT	TRBV19	TRBJ1-5	-	-
CASSLGTGGFQPQHF	TGTGCCAGCAGCTTAGGGACAGGGGGCTTTCAGCCCCAGCATTTT	TRBV7-2	TRBJ1-5	TRBD1	-
CSVDEGAYGYTF	TGCAGCGTTGATGAAGGGGCCTATGGCTACACCTTC	TRBV29-1	TRBJ1-2	-	once
CASSLGMESHEQYF	TGTGCCAGCAGCTTAGGTATGGAATCCCACGAGCAGTACTTC	TRBV7-9	TRBJ2-7	-	-
CSVVGDRRSTEAFF	TGCAGCGTTGTGGGGGACAGGCGGAGCACTGAAGCTTTCTTT	TRBV29-1	TRBJ1-1	TRBD1	-
CASSEIYEQYF	TGTGCCAGCAGTGAGATCTACGAGCAGTACTTC	TRBV2	TRBJ2-7	-	-
CSVEATGDGYTF	TGCAGCGTTGAAGCCACCGGGGATGGCTACACCTTC	TRBV29-1	TRBJ1-2	-	-
CSVAGGHQILDEQYF	TGCAGCGTTGCTGGAGGGCACCAGATTCTCGACGAGCAGTACTTC	TRBV29-1	TRBJ2-7	-	-
CASSLRGRDNSPLHF	TGTGCCAGCAGCTTAAGGGGGAGGGATAATTCACCCCTCCACTTT	TRBV7-3	TRBJ1-6	-	-
CAWGWGLGEQFF	TGTGCCTGGGGATGGGGGTTAGGTGAGCAGTTCTTC	TRBV30	TRBJ2-1	-	-
CSVITGSGLGNQPQHF	TGCAGCGTGATTACGGGGTCCGGGCTCGGCAATCAGCCCCAGCATTTT	TRBV29-1	TRBJ1-5	-	-